Below, 13 T cell receptor beta chains from the same sample are listed, as sequenced in a study of neurological immune-mediated disorders. Stated time point: longitudinal time-point 2. Each CDR3 protein is one row after TCRdb ran MiXCR on the 5' RACE reads. The profile shows about 90,000 distinct CDR3 sequences, approximately 13% of them singletons. The sequenced material came from PBMCs. The receptors originated from a female donor with HTLV-1-associated myelopathy (HAM/TSP).

This clonotype was picked up many times. The chain joins TRBV5-1 to TRBJ2-5, with a possible D match to TRBD1 (6 bases). Germline assignment: CDR1 SGHRS and CDR2 YFSETQ. V was cut by 7 bases and J by 4 bases, with 17 bases left in between. The CDR3 is 14 residues long. Here the CDR3 DNA reads TGCGCCAGCTGCCCCGGTGGGGGCGCAGAGACCCAGTACTTC. It encodes CASCPGGGAETQYF.

This clonotype was detected ten times or more. The chain couples TRBV20-1 to TRBJ2-1; 7 bases match TRBD1. The CDR3 extends over 13 amino acids. V gave up 3 bases and J gave up 9 bases; unmatched junction bases: 8. CDR1 is DFQATT and CDR2 is SNEGSKA in the germline V gene (reference sequence). The CDR3 DNA is TGCAGTGCTAGGAGACAGGGAAGGGGTGAGCAGTTCTTC. Encoded protein: CSARRQGRGEQFF.

This clonotype was seen at least ten times. The chain has TRBV5-1 and TRBJ2-3; no definite D call. Germline CDR1 SGHRS, CDR2 YFSETQ. V lost 0 bases to trimming and J lost 1 base, with 6 bases between them. This CDR3 is 14 amino acids long. CDR3 nucleotides: TGCGCCAGCAGCTTGGTTCCAGGCACAGATACGCAGTATTTT. Protein product: CASSLVPGTDTQYF.

This clonotype was seen many times. The chain has TRBV3-1 and TRBJ1-1; 7 positions match TRBD1. The germline V gene has CDR1 LGHDT and CDR2 YNNKEL (reference sequence). This CDR3 region has 14 residues. V was clipped by 6 bases and J by 5 bases; unmatched bases: 9. The CDR3 sequence is CASSQQGFGTEAFF. CDR3 nucleotide sequence: TGTGCCAGCAGTCAACAGGGGTTTGGGACTGAAGCTTTCTTT.

In its sample, this clonotype was seen many times. In DNA, the CDR3 is TGCGCCAGCAGTCCTTCATCCTACCAAGAGACCCAGTACTTC. Amino acids: CASSPSSYQETQYF. V usage is TRBV10-2 and J usage is TRBJ2-5; D ambiguous. Deletions cut 5 bases from V and 0 bases from J, with 10 bases between. Per the germline V gene, CDR1 is WSHSY and CDR2 is SAAADI. The CDR3 is 14 residues long.

This clonotype was recorded at least ten times. This CDR3 is CASRSGHDAYGYTF. The CDR3 DNA reads as TGCGCCAGCAGATCCGGGCACGACGCCTATGGCTACACCTTC. The chain carries TRBV5-1 and TRBJ1-2; D uncertain. The CDR3 is made up of 14 amino acids. From germline, CDR1 is SGHRS and CDR2 YFSETQ. Trimming removed 5 bases from V and 4 bases from J, with 15 bases in between. Using reference TRBV5-1 and TRBJ1-2 for the parts outside the CDR3, the full variable domain is KAGVTQTPRYLIKTRGQQVTLSCSPISGHRSVSWYQQTPGQGLQFLFEYFSETQRNKGNFPGRFSGRQFSNSRSEMNVSTLELGDSALYLCASRSGHDAYGYTFGSGTRLTVV.

In this sample, this clonotype turned up many times. The CDR3 is CASSPRTGSVLGPYEQYF. The CDR3 nucleotides read TGCGCCAGCAGCCCTCGGACAGGCTCGGTATTGGGACCCTACGAGCAGTACTTC. This chain connects TRBV5-1 to TRBJ2-7, with TRBD1 matching 7 bases. The CDR3 sequence is 18 residues long. Trimming cost V 4 bases and J 2 bases; bases outside gene matches: 18. Germline-derived CDR1 and CDR2 are SGHRS and YFSETQ.

This clonotype was observed many times. The chain carries TRBV10-3 and TRBJ2-7, with D perhaps matching TRBD1 (6 bases). Looked up from germline, CDR1 is ENHRY and CDR2 is SYGVKD. The CDR3 length is 13 residues. V lost 8 bases and J 0 bases, leaving 11 bases between the germline ends. In DNA, the CDR3 is TGTGCCATCCATCCGGACAGCTCCTACGAGCAGTACTTC. Its protein is CAIHPDSSYEQYF.

This clonotype was counted ten times or more. The chain uses TRBV5-1 and TRBJ2-1; TRBD2 matches at 16 bases. CDR1 and CDR2 from the germline V gene are SGHRS and YFSETQ. Germline trimming cut 4 bases from V and 0 bases from J; bases unmatched to any gene: 7. This CDR3 has 19 residues. CDR3 nucleotide sequence: TGCGCCAGCAGCCAGGGACTAGCGGGGGGGCCGGGCTCCTACAATGAGCAGTTCTTC. Translated: CASSQGLAGGPGSYNEQFF.

This clonotype was recorded once. V is TRBV21-1 and J is TRBJ1-2. TRBV21-1 is given as a pseudogene. The CDR3 runs 15 residues. CDR3 nucleotides: TGTGCCAGTAGCAAATTGGGACTTAGAGCGTACGGCTACACCTTC. Translation: CASSKLGLRAYGYTF.

This clonotype was observed many times. The V and J genes are TRBV5-1 and TRBJ2-6; D not certain. Germline values: CDR1 SGHRS, CDR2 YFSETQ. The CDR3 has 14 amino acids. The V end lost 4 bases, the J end lost 4 bases, and 9 bases lay between the germline ends. For the CDR3, the DNA is TGCGCCAGCAGCCCGGACCCAGGGGCCAACGTCCTGACTTTC. As protein: CASSPDPGANVLTF.

This clonotype showed up just a few times. The rearrangement uses TRBV5-1 and TRBJ2-7; TRBD1 agrees at 8 bases. J was trimmed by 0 bases and V by 0 bases; bases with no gene match: 5. CDR3 length: 16 amino acids. In germline, CDR1 is SGHRS, CDR2 YFSETQ. Here the CDR3 DNA reads TGCGCCAGCAGCTTGGGGGGACAGGACTACTCCTACGAGCAGTACTTC. As protein: CASSLGGQDYSYEQYF.

This clonotype was recorded many times. The chain is built from TRBV6-6 and TRBJ2-5; unclear D gene. The germline V gene has CDR1 MNHNY and CDR2 SVGAGI (reference sequence). V gave up 4 bases and J gave up 0 bases, with 6 bases separating them. This CDR3 is 13 amino acids long. CDR3 protein: CASSSQYQETQYF. The CDR3 region has the DNA TGTGCCAGCAGTTCCCAGTACCAAGAGACCCAGTACTTC.